The clone carrying this T cell receptor (beta chain) was recorded a few times. Its target is not known. The data are from a study of response to subunit inactivated influenza vaccine. Study results and limitations: Authors suggested that a seasonal influenza vaccination recruits few new T cells each time.

Germline CDR1 reads SGHAT; CDR2 reads FQNNGV. V gave up 6 bases and J gave up 0 bases, with 12 bases separating them. The CDR3 loop spans 15 amino acids. TCRdb called the RT-PCR reads again in MiXCR, with one record for every CDR3 protein. The sample shows 430,000 or so distinct CDR3 sequences, roughly 9.8% of them seen only once. The chain carries TRBV11-2 and TRBJ1-5; D gene uncertain. This receptor was identified in a middle-aged man who received an inactivated influenza vaccine. The specimen was PBMCs from blood, collected roughly 6 weeks after vaccination. The CDR3 nucleotides read TGTGCCAGCAGGTACAACATGGATAGCAATCAGCCCCAGCATTTT. It translates to CASRYNMDSNQPQHF. Full variable domain (rest looked up from reference TRBV11-2 and TRBJ1-5): EAGVAQSPRYKIIEKRQSVAFWCNPISGHATLYWYQQILGQGPKLLIQFQNNGVVDDSQLPKDRFSAERLKGVDSTLKIQPAKLEDSAVYLCASRYNMDSNQPQHFGDGTRLSIL.